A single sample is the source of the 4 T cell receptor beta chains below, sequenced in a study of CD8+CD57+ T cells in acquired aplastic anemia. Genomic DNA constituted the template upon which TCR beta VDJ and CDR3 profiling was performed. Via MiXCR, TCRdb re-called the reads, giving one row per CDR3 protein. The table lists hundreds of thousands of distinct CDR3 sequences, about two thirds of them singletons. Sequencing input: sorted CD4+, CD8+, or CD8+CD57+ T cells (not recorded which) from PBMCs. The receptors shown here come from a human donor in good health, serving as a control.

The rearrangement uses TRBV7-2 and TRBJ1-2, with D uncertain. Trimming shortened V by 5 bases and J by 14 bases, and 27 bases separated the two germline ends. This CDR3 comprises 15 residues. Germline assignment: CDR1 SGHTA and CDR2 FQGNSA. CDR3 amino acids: CASSLRAARVFGETF. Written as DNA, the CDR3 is TGTGCCAGCAGCCTTCGGGCAGCGCGGGTCTTTGGAGAAACCTTC. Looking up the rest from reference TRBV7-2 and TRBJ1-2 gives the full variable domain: GAGVSQSPSNKVTEKGKDVELRCDPISGHTALYWYRQSLGQGLEFLIYFQGNSAPDKSGLPSDRFSAERTGGSVSTLTIQRTQQEDSAVYLCASSLRAARVFGETFGSGTRLTVV.

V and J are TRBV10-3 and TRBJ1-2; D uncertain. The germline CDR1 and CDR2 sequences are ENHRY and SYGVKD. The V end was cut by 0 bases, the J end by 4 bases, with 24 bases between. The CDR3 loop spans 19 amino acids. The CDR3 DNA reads TGTGCCATCAGTGAGTCGTCGTTGTCCCCTAGGGTTCAGATCTATGGCTACACCTTC. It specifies CAISESSLSPRVQIYGYTF.

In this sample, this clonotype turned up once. The CDR3 bases are TGTGCCAGCAGTCCCCAGGGGGACGAGCAGTACTTC. This encodes CASSPQGDEQYF. The gene calls are TRBV12-3 or TRBV12-4 and TRBJ2-7, with 7 bases matching TRBD1. There are 12 residues in the CDR3. Trimming cost V 5 bases and J 5 bases; bases outside gene matches: 3.

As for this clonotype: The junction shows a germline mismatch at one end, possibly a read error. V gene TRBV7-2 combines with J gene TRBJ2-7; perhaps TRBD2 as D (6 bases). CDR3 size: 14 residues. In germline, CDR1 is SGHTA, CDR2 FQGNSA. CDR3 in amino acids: CASSVAAHGLEEGF. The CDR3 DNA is TGTGCCAGCAGCGTAGCAGCACATGGCCTTGAGGAGGGCTTC.